One and the same sample provided the 3 T cell receptor beta chains below, sequenced in a study of blood T cell repertoires in COVID-19. Sequencing used immunoSEQ multiplex PCR; TCRdb keeps in-frame clones, though not all of them. The sample has about 15,000 clones, around 89% seen once; the top ten hold approximately 9.6%. The sequencing sample was made of peripheral blood. Receptor source: a human donor in a cohort sampled during active COVID-19.

This clone was seen a handful of times. The chain links TRBV2 to TRBJ1-5; possible D gene TRBD1, 5 bases. The germline V and J ends were trimmed by 3 bases and 5 bases, with 14 bases remaining between them. The CDR3 length is 15 residues. The V gene's germline CDR1 is SNHLY and CDR2 FYNNEI. The CDR3 here is CASSERDRGDQPQHF. The CDR3, as DNA: TGTGCCAGCAGTGAGCGGGACCGGGGGGATCAGCCCCAGCATTTT.

V usage is TRBV12-3 or TRBV12-4 and J usage is TRBJ2-1; D might be TRBD2 (5 bases). V was trimmed by 6 bases and J by 6 bases, leaving 12 bases between them. This CDR3 has 13 amino acids. The CDR3 spells CASRGFSVNEQFF. In nucleotides, the CDR3 is TGTGCCAGCAGGGGGTTTAGCGTCAATGAGCAGTTCTTC.

This chain uses TRBV6-2 or TRBV6-3 with TRBJ1-2; D might be TRBD1 (6 bases). Trimming took off 0 bases at V and 8 bases at J, with 19 bases between the two ends. The CDR3 totals 16 residues. The germline V gene has CDR1 MNHEY and CDR2 SVGEGT. CDR3 region: CASSYSKFRGSLGYTF. In DNA form, the CDR3 reads TGTGCCAGCAGTTACTCAAAGTTCAGGGGAAGTCTCGGCTACACCTTC.